This paragraph covers one T cell receptor (beta chain) sequence. Within the sample, other DNA sequences also encode this same CDR3. The source of the sample is a study of shared clonotypes between healthy human individuals. In replicate PCRs of sorted subsets, roughly 200 ng DNA, approximately 32,000 T cell genomes, was used. Produced via immunoSEQ multiplex PCR; TCRdb's table is partial and in-frame only. This table holds around 2.5 million clones, roughly 93% found once. This TCR was recovered from a man younger than 30 in good health. Some clones in this sample may be carry-over from other donors' samples. The source material was naive CD4+ T cells from PBMCs. Subset indicated: CD45RA+ positively selected.

Written as DNA, the CDR3 is TGTGCCAGCAGCTCCGGGACTGCCTCCTACAATGAGCAGTTCTTC. Amino acid sequence: CASSSGTASYNEQFF. The chain is built from TRBV7-3 and TRBJ2-1, with D possibly matching TRBD2 (6 bases). This CDR3 has 15 amino acids. V dropped 4 bases and J dropped 0 bases, with 10 bases sitting between them. Germline loops: CDR1 SGHTA, CDR2 FQGTGA.